Listed below are T cell receptor beta chains from one sample, sequenced in a study of OX40 agonist ivuxolimab in advanced cancers. Assay: immunoSEQ multiplex PCR; the TCRdb copy retains only in-frame clones and omits some. This sample has some 80,000 clones, with about four fifths found just once. Sequenced here: CD4+ or CD8+ T cells sorted from blood, sampled in a trial of the OX40 agonist ivuxolimab. All receptors derive from an adult with an advanced solid tumor such as melanoma, head and neck, liver or kidney cancer. CDR3s include the opening cysteine and the closing phenylalanine or tryptophan. The order of the fields is D gene, J gene, clone size, V gene, CDR3 DNA, CDR3 protein. D genes are given only for firm matches. For some rows the clone size is stated as once, few or many, or as a class when expanded; others skip it.

NA | TRBJ1-2 | NA | TRBV30 | TGTGCCTGGAGTGTAGGCCCCGGGGGGGGCTACACCTTC | CAWSVGPGGGYTF
TRBD1 | TRBJ1-2 | few | TRBV5-5 | TGTGCCAGCAGCTCGGCACGGACAGGGGGCAATGGCTACACCTTC | CASSSARTGGNGYTF
NA | TRBJ1-1 | once | TRBV19 | TGTGCCAGCCGCCACCTGGCAGAAATTAACACTGAAGCTTTCTTT | CASRHLAEINTEAFF
NA | TRBJ2-1 | NA | TRBV11-3 | TGTGCCAGCAGCTTAGAACAGTACAATGAGCAGTTCTTC | CASSLEQYNEQFF
NA | TRBJ2-3 | NA | TRBV5-1 | TGCGCCAGCAGCCCCGGACAGAGCACAGATACGCAGTATTTT | CASSPGQSTDTQYF
TRBD2 | TRBJ2-2 | NA | TRBV4-3 | TGCGCCAGCAGCCAGGGGCTAGCGGGAGATGTGAGCGGGGAGCTGTTTTTT | CASSQGLAGDVSGELFF
TRBD2 | TRBJ2-2 | NA | TRBV30 | TGTGCCTGGCGGCCGTGGAGCGGGGGAGCGAACACCGGGGAGCTGTTTTTT | CAWRPWSGGANTGELFF
TRBD2 | TRBJ2-3 | once | TRBV11-2 | TGTGCCAGCAGCTTAGTCGGGAGGGCCGCAGATACGCAGTATTTT | CASSLVGRAADTQYF
TRBD1 | TRBJ1-2 | NA | TRBV14 | TGTGCCAGCAGCCCATACTCTCGGGACAGGGGCTACACCTTC | CASSPYSRDRGYTF
NA | TRBJ1-2 | once | TRBV5-1 | TGCGCCACCTCTCGGGGGGACTATGGCTACACCTTC | CATSRGDYGYTF
NA | TRBJ1-2 | once | TRBV6-1 | TGTGCCAGCAGTGAAGGACCCTCCGTGAGTTACTATGGCTACACCTTC | CASSEGPSVSYYGYTF
TRBD1 | TRBJ1-2 | NA | TRBV9 | TGTGCCAGCAGCTTACTAGGGACAGGGAGTGGCTACACCTTC | CASSLLGTGSGYTF
TRBD1 | TRBJ1-3 | NA | TRBV27 | TGTGCCAGCAGTGAAGGGACAGGGGCTGGAAACACCATATATTTT | CASSEGTGAGNTIYF
TRBD1 | TRBJ1-6 | once | TRBV4-3 | TGCGCCAGCAGCCAAGCTGACAGGGAAAGGTCACCCCTCCACTTT | CASSQADRERSPLHF
TRBD1 | TRBJ2-3 | NA | TRBV2 | TGTGCCAGCAGGGGGACAGTCACAGATACGCAGTATTTT | CASRGTVTDTQYF
NA | TRBJ1-1 | many | TRBV10-3 | TGTGCCATCAGCCACAGGGACGAGGGCACTGAAGCTTTCTTT | CAISHRDEGTEAFF
NA | TRBJ1-4 | once | TRBV19 | TGTGCCAGTAGTATAGATCAGCCGGGCGGCGAAAAACTGTTTTTT | CASSIDQPGGEKLFF
TRBD1 | TRBJ2-6 | NA | TRBV7-9 | TGTGCCAGCAGCTCGCCAGACAGGGCTGGGGCCAACGTCCTGACTTTC | CASSSPDRAGANVLTF
NA | TRBJ2-1 | NA | TRBV5-5 | TGTGCCAGCACTTTGGGTCCTTTCTCCTACAATGAGCAGTTCTTC | CASTLGPFSYNEQFF
TRBD1 | TRBJ1-4 | NA | TRBV10-3 | TGTGCCATCAACCAACAGGGGACTAATGAAAAACTGTTTTTT | CAINQQGTNEKLFF
NA | TRBJ1-1 | NA | TRBV2 | TGTGCCAGCAGTGAAAACACGAAGACCAAAGCTTTCTTT | CASSENTKTKAFF
NA | TRBJ2-1 | once | TRBV4-3 | TGCGCCAGCAGCCAAGACCCCCCTACACGGGCCTACAATGAGCAGTTCTTC | CASSQDPPTRAYNEQFF
NA | TRBJ1-5 | NA | TRBV21-1 | TGTGCCAGCAGCTCACTCCACAGGGGTAATCAGCCCCAGCATTTT | CASSSLHRGNQPQHF
NA | TRBJ1-2 | NA | TRBV19 | TGTGCCAGTAGTATTCCAACAGGGACCAATAGCTATGGCTACACCTTC | CASSIPTGTNSYGYTF
TRBD2 | TRBJ2-5 | NA | TRBV7-8 | TGTGCCAGCAGCGGGGGACTAGCGGGAGGGCCGCTGCAAGAGACCCAGTACTTC | CASSGGLAGGPLQETQYF
TRBD1 | TRBJ1-1 | NA | TRBV11-3 | TGTGCCAGCAGCTGGGGACAGAAAGGCACTGAAGCTTTCTTT | CASSWGQKGTEAFF
NA | TRBJ2-6 | NA | TRBV6-5 | TGTGCCAGCAGTTCTGGGGCCAACGTCCTGACTTTC | CASSSGANVLTF
NA | TRBJ2-3 | once | TRBV4-1 | TGCGCCAGCAGCCAAGATCACTGGGGGGATACGCAGTATTTT | CASSQDHWGDTQYF
TRBD2 | TRBJ2-1 | NA | TRBV6-1 | TGTGCCACCACCTGGCGGGAGGGCGAGGCAGGGGAGCAGTTCTTC | CATTWREGEAGEQFF
NA | TRBJ1-1 | few | TRBV30 | TGTGCCTGGACGGTGCTGCACACTGAAGCTTTCTTT | CAWTVLHTEAFF
NA | TRBJ1-1 | few | TRBV11-2 | TGTGCCAGCAGCTTCAATGGGGGCACTGAAGCTTTCTTT | CASSFNGGTEAFF
NA | TRBJ2-2 | NA | TRBV5-6 | TGTGCCAGCAGCTTGGAAGCCACCGGGGAGCTGTTTTTT | CASSLEATGELFF
NA | TRBJ2-3 | NA | TRBV4-3 | TGCGCCAGCAGCCAAGATCTGGCAGCCCCTAGCACAGATACGCAGTATTTT | CASSQDLAAPSTDTQYF
NA | TRBJ2-1 | NA | TRBV7-2 | TGTGCCAGCAGCTTAGCTTTGGGCGAGGGGAGTCGAAATGAGCAGTTCTTC | CASSLALGEGSRNEQFF
NA | TRBJ2-1 | few | TRBV5-6 | TGTGCCAGCAGCCTATTGGGGGGGCTTGACAATGAGCAGTTCTTC | CASSLLGGLDNEQFF
NA | TRBJ1-5 | NA | TRBV7-9 | TGTGCCAGCAGCTCGGCAGGGATTAATCAGCCCCAGCATTTT | CASSSAGINQPQHF
NA | TRBJ2-5 | NA | TRBV25-1 | TGTGCCAGCAGTGAATTGGGGATCCTAGGAGAGACCCAGTACTTC | CASSELGILGETQYF
NA | TRBJ1-1 | NA | TRBV6-6 | TGTGCCAGCAGTTACGGGGGCAGGGAGTCGGTAGGAGCTTTCTTT | CASSYGGRESVGAFF
NA | TRBJ2-1 | NA | TRBV7-3 | TGTGCCAGCAGTCGCCTCGGGCACAATGAGCAGTTCTTC | CASSRLGHNEQFF
TRBD1 | TRBJ2-2 | NA | TRBV7-3 | TGTGCCAGCAGCCTAACCGGGGGACAGGGGACCGGGGAGCTGTTTTTT | CASSLTGGQGTGELFF
TRBD1 | TRBJ1-2 | NA | TRBV2 | TGTGCCAGCAGCTATGACAGGGAGGGAACGGGGTATGGCTACACCTTC | CASSYDREGTGYGYTF
TRBD1 | TRBJ1-2 | NA | TRBV11-2 | TGTGCCAGCAGCCAAGGGGACAGGGACTATGGCTACACCTTC | CASSQGDRDYGYTF
TRBD1 | TRBJ1-2 | NA | TRBV5-6 | TGTGCCAGCTATCTCGGACAGGGCCTCTATGGCTACACCTTC | CASYLGQGLYGYTF
NA | TRBJ2-3 | NA | TRBV4-1 | TGCGCCAGCAGCCAAGACCCAGTTAGCACAGATACGCAGTATTTT | CASSQDPVSTDTQYF
TRBD1 | TRBJ1-2 | NA | TRBV5-6 | TGTGCCAGCAGGGACAGGGGATCCGGCTATGGCTACACCTTC | CASRDRGSGYGYTF
NA | TRBJ2-5 | NA | TRBV7-2 | TGTGCCAGCAGCCCTCCAACGGAAGAGCAGTACTTC | CASSPPTEEQYF
NA | TRBJ1-5 | NA | TRBV2 | TGTGCCAGCTCCAGGGGTTTCCTCAGCAATCAGCCCCAGCATTTT | CASSRGFLSNQPQHF
NA | TRBJ2-7 | few | TRBV2 | TGTGCCCTTGGTGGGATCTCCTACGAGCAGTACTTC | CALGGISYEQYF
NA | TRBJ2-5 | NA | TRBV9 | TGTGCCAGCAGCGTAGCTACGGAAGAGACCCAGTACTTC | CASSVATEETQYF
NA | TRBJ1-2 | NA | TRBV6-1 | TGTGCCGCTAGTCGCGGGGGTTTCGCCTATGGCTACACCTTC | CAASRGGFAYGYTF
NA | TRBJ1-4 | NA | TRBV18 | TGTGCCAGCTCACCTAGGTCTGGCTTCACTAATGAAAAACTGTTTTTT | CASSPRSGFTNEKLFF
NA | TRBJ2-5 | NA | TRBV4-3 | TGCGCCAGCAGCCACCAGTCAGGACCAGAAGAGACCCAGTACTTC | CASSHQSGPEETQYF
NA | TRBJ1-1 | NA | TRBV19 | TGTGCCAGTAGTATAATAGTTGGACAGAACACTGAAGCTTTCTTT | CASSIIVGQNTEAFF
NA | TRBJ2-2 | NA | TRBV7-9 | TGTGCCAGCAGCTTAGCGGGGGTAACCGGGGAGCTGTTTTTT | CASSLAGVTGELFF
NA | TRBJ1-4 | NA | TRBV6-5 | TGTGCCAGCAGTTCCGCAGGGGCTGATGAAAAACTGTTTTTT | CASSSAGADEKLFF
NA | TRBJ1-4 | NA | TRBV19 | TGTGCCAGTAGATTCGGAGAGATTTCTACTAATGAAAAACTGTTTTTT | CASRFGEISTNEKLFF
NA | TRBJ2-7 | NA | TRBV6-5 | TGTGCCAGCCGGAAGGAGTTAGGGTTGGTTGAGCAGTACTTC | CASRKELGLVEQYF
NA | TRBJ1-1 | NA | TRBV12-5 | TGTGCTAGTGGTTTGCCGCCAGGGCAAGCTTTCTTT | CASGLPPGQAFF
TRBD1 | TRBJ1-2 | NA | TRBV30 | TGTGCCGGGCGGGGCGGGGGACAGGGGGGGGAGACCTATGGCTACACCTTC | CAGRGGGQGGETYGYTF
NA | TRBJ1-2 | NA | TRBV6-1 | TGTGCCAGCACTCTTGGGGGGGCGCCCAACTATGGCTACACCTTC | CASTLGGAPNYGYTF